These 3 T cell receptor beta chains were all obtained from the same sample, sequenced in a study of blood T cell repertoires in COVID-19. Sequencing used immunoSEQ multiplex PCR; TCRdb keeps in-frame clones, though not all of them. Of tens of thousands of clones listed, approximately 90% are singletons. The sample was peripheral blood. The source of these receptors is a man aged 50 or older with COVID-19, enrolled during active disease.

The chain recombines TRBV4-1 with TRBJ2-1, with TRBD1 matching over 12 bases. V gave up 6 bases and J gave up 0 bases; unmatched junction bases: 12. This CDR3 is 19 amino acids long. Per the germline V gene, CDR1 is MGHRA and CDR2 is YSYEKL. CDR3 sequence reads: CASRAPGQGAASSYNEQFF. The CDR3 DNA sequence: TGCGCCAGCAGGGCACCGGGACAGGGGGCGGCTAGCTCCTACAATGAGCAGTTCTTC.

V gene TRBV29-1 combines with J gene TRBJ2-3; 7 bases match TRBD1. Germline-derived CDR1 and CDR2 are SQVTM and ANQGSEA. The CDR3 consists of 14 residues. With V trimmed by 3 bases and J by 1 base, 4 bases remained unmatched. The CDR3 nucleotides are TGCAGCGTTGAGGTAACAGGGGGCACAGATACGCAGTATTTT. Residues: CSVEVTGGTDTQYF.

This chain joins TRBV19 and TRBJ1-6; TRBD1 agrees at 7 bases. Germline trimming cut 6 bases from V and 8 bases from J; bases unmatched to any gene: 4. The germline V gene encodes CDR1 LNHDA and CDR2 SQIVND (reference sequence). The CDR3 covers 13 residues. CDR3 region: CASRLTGDSPLHF. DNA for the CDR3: TGTGCCAGTAGACTCACAGGGGATTCACCCCTCCACTTT.